These T cell receptor beta chains were read from a single sample in a study of Ad26.COV2.S vaccination and SARS-CoV-2 variants. The method was immunoSEQ multiplex PCR; TCRdb's version includes in-frame clones alone and lacks a portion of them. Of around 300,000 clones in the sample, 88% were seen once. Sequencing used peripheral blood, obtained in a trial of Ad26.COV2.S vaccine versus placebo. All receptors come from a person between 18 and 65 years old who received the Ad26.COV2.S COVID-19 vaccine or a placebo. Both conserved end residues are part of each CDR3. Each record gives: CDR3 protein, CDR3 DNA, D gene, V gene, clone size, J gene. D genes are given only for firm matches. Part of the rows lack a size; the others show once, few, many or a class for expanded clones.

CASSFRGRQPQHF | TGTGCCAGCAGTTTCCGCGGACGGCAGCCCCAGCATTTT | . | TRBV27 | . | TRBJ1-5
CAWSVTNTDTQYF | TGTGCCTGGAGTGTGACAAACACAGATACGCAGTATTTT | . | TRBV30 | . | TRBJ2-3
CASSRTAYYGYTF | TGTGCCAGCAGTAGGACAGCCTACTATGGCTACACCTTC | . | TRBV12-3/TRBV12-4 | . | TRBJ1-2
CASSWGVAYNEQFF | TGTGCCAGCAGCTGGGGCGTCGCCTACAATGAGCAGTTCTTC | . | TRBV7-2 | . | TRBJ2-1
CASSEPPGRKNQPQHF | TGTGCCAGCAGCGAACCCCCGGGACGCAAAAATCAGCCCCAGCATTTT | . | TRBV28 | once | TRBJ1-5
CASSQGVLGLGRPNSPLHF | TGTGCCAGCAGCCAAGGAGTTTTAGGTTTAGGGCGTCCAAATTCACCCCTCCACTTT | . | TRBV4-2 | . | TRBJ1-6
CASSLAGTGNTEAFF | TGCGCCAGCAGCTTGGCCGGGACAGGGAACACTGAAGCTTTCTTT | TRBD1 | TRBV5-1 | . | TRBJ1-1
CASSSDLRQSLGEQYF | TGCGCCAGCAGCTCCGATCTTAGACAGTCGTTGGGCGAGCAGTACTTC | . | TRBV5-1 | once | TRBJ2-7
CASRGTRDRRPGVYGYTF | TGCGCCAGCAGGGGAACCCGGGACAGGCGTCCGGGGGTCTATGGCTACACCTTC | TRBD1 | TRBV5-1 | . | TRBJ1-2
CASSLARGITGELFF | TGTGCCAGCAGCTTAGCGCGTGGAATCACCGGGGAGCTGTTTTTT | . | TRBV7-6 | . | TRBJ2-2
CAWSEWGYSNQPQHF | TGTGCCTGGAGTGAGTGGGGGTATAGCAATCAGCCCCAGCATTTT | . | TRBV30 | . | TRBJ1-5
CASSRGSEQYF | TGTGCCAGCAGCAGGGGATCTGAGCAGTACTTC | . | TRBV12-3/TRBV12-4 | . | TRBJ2-7
CASSPTAGTGGETQYF | TGTGCCAGCAGCCCGACCGCCGGGACCGGGGGGGAGACCCAGTACTTC | TRBD2 | TRBV5-4 | . | TRBJ2-5
CASSLGVGSYNEQFF | TGTGCCAGCAGCTTAGGAGTGGGATCCTACAATGAGCAGTTCTTC | . | TRBV7-2 | . | TRBJ2-1
CASRIAVNTEAFF | TGCGCCAGCAGAATAGCCGTGAACACTGAAGCTTTCTTT | . | TRBV5-1 | . | TRBJ1-1
CASSHSVGNRRGTEAFF | TGTGCCAGCAGCCACAGTGTCGGGAATCGGCGGGGCACTGAAGCTTTCTTT | . | TRBV7-8 | . | TRBJ1-1
CASDSANTGELFF | TGTGCCAGCGACTCCGCGAACACCGGGGAGCTGTTTTTT | . | TRBV9 | . | TRBJ2-2
CASRQQGSNYEQYF | TGCGCCAGCAGACAACAGGGGTCGAACTACGAGCAGTACTTC | TRBD1 | TRBV5-1 | . | TRBJ2-7
CASRGTGVSGELFF | TGCGCCAGCAGAGGGACAGGGGTTTCCGGGGAGCTGTTTTTT | TRBD1 | TRBV5-1 | . | TRBJ2-2
CASSRGMNTEAFF | TGTGCCAGCAGCCGCGGTATGAACACTGAAGCTTTCTTT | . | TRBV28 | . | TRBJ1-1
CASSMGREPNIQYF | TGTGCCAGCAGCATGGGGCGCGAACCAAACATTCAGTACTTC | . | TRBV5-4 | . | TRBJ2-4
CASSHPQARAGGYTF | TGTGCCAGCAGCCACCCCCAGGCCAGGGCGGGCGGCTACACCTTC | . | TRBV3-1/TRBV3-2 | . | TRBJ1-2
CASSRVQGLAYEQYF | TGTGCCAGCAGCCGAGTACAGGGTTTAGCTTACGAGCAGTACTTC | . | TRBV14 | . | TRBJ2-7
CASSLGAEQYF | TGTGCCAGCTCCCTTGGGGCAGAGCAGTACTTC | . | TRBV7-9 | . | TRBJ2-7
CASRTGWNEQFF | TGTGCCAGCAGGACGGGGTGGAATGAGCAGTTCTTC | . | TRBV6-5 | . | TRBJ2-1
CASSLNPTGAYEQYF | TGTGCCAGCAGCCTGAATCCAACAGGGGCCTACGAGCAGTACTTC | TRBD1 | TRBV7-3 | . | TRBJ2-7
CASSVVPGGSHNEQFF | TGTGCCAGCAGCGTAGTGCCCGGCGGGAGTCACAATGAGCAGTTCTTC | TRBD2 | TRBV9 | . | TRBJ2-1
CASSVGYGNSYNEQFF | TGTGCCAGCAGCGTAGGGTACGGAAACTCCTACAATGAGCAGTTCTTC | . | TRBV7-8 | few | TRBJ2-1
CASSLAAGSTDTQYF | TGTGCCAGCAGCTTAGCTGCGGGAAGCACAGATACGCAGTATTTT | . | TRBV7-2 | . | TRBJ2-3
CASSPRQGEGHPYGYTF | TGTGCCAGCAGCCCCAGACAGGGAGAAGGACATCCCTATGGCTACACCTTC | TRBD1 | TRBV7-6 | once | TRBJ1-2